The 31 T cell receptor beta chains below were found in one sample sequenced in a study of metastatic and nonmetastatic thyroid tumors. Patients underwent thyroid surgery, and none had received any treatment before it. Using MiXCR, TCRdb reanalyzed the PCR reads. The sample lists some 30,000 clones; approximately 11% were seen once. Sequenced sample: blood. These receptors all stem from a female donor with papillary thyroid cancer or a benign thyroid nodule (not recorded which). Some clones in this sample may be carry-over from other donors' samples.

This clone was seen repeatedly, ten times or more. The V call is TRBV10-3, the J call TRBJ2-1, with TRBD2 matching 7 bases. CDR3 size: 15 residues. With V trimmed by 6 bases and J by 7 bases, 12 bases remained unmatched. Germline CDR1 ENHRY, CDR2 SYGVKD. The CDR3 region has the DNA TGTGCCATCAGGAGGGAGGGAGGGCCTGGGAATGAGCAGTTCTTC. It translates to CAIRREGGPGNEQFF.

Comments on this clone: A much larger clone is a single base away; this may be a read error. The chain carries TRBV20-1 and TRBJ2-3; TRBD2 aligns across 9 bases. V trimming: 8 bases; J trimming: 6 bases; junction bases outside the gene matches: 12. CDR1 is DFQATT and CDR2 is SNEGSKA in the germline V gene (reference sequence). The CDR3 extends over 14 amino acids. The CDR3 DNA follows: TGCAGTTCTGCCCTTAGCGGGGGCCGGGATACGCAGTATTTT. Amino acids: CSSALSGGRDTQYF.

In its sample, this clone was seen many times. The CDR3 bases are TGCAGTGCCCAACTAGCGGGGGATCTCACAGATACGCAGTATTTT. Its translation is CSAQLAGDLTDTQYF. The chain recombines TRBV20-1 with TRBJ2-3; TRBD2 matches at 11 bases. CDR1 is DFQATT and CDR2 is SNEGSKA in the germline V gene (reference sequence). The CDR3 consists of 15 residues. Germline trimming cut 6 bases from V and 2 bases from J; bases unmatched to any gene: 7.

This clone was counted many times. The V call is TRBV5-6, the J call TRBJ2-7, with a tentative D call TRBD2 (7 bases). V gave up 7 bases and J gave up 4 bases, with 18 bases separating them. This CDR3 contains 14 residues. Germline V gene sequence: CDR1 SGHDT, CDR2 YYEEEE. The CDR3 region is CASLPRGALYEQYF. CDR3 nucleotides: TGTGCCAGCCTCCCCCGGGGGGCATTATACGAGCAGTACTTC.

This clone was seen many times. This rearrangement joins TRBV28 to TRBJ1-2; 11 nucleotides line up with TRBD1. The CDR3 sequence is 16 residues long. With 6 bases clipped from V and 6 bases from J, the junction kept 12 bases outside the gene matches. CDR1 is MDHEN, CDR2 SYDVKM, per germline. The CDR3 protein is CASSLDRGHEFDGYTF. The CDR3 nucleotides are TGTGCCAGCAGCCTGGACAGGGGGCATGAGTTTGATGGCTACACCTTC.

This clone was counted at least ten times. The rearrangement joins TRBV11-3 to TRBJ1-2, with TRBD1 as a possible D gene (5 bases). Between the trimmed V and J ends, which lost 5 bases and 4 bases, there was a span of 17 bases. The germline CDR1 and CDR2 sequences are SGHNT and YENEEA. The CDR3 is 15 residues long. CDR3 nucleotides: TGTGCCAGCAGCCCAGGCCGGGGCGCATCCTATGGCTACACCTTC. Translation: CASSPGRGASYGYTF.

This clone was recorded many times. V is TRBV4-3 and J is TRBJ1-4; D ambiguous. The CDR3 is 14 residues long. CDR1 is LGHNA and CDR2 is YSLEER in the germline V gene. Trimming took off 4 bases at V and 4 bases at J, with 10 bases between the two ends. The CDR3 nucleotides read TGCGCCAGCAGCCCAGGACCGATTAATGAAAAACTGTTTTTT. Protein product: CASSPGPINEKLFF.

This clone was seen many times. This chain links TRBV19 with TRBJ1-1, with D perhaps TRBD1 (6 bases). CDR3 length: 13 amino acids. The V gene's germline CDR1 is LNHDA and CDR2 SQIVND (reference sequence). V gave up 7 bases and J gave up 7 bases, with 16 bases separating them. The CDR3, as DNA: TGTGCCAGTACTTTTACAGGGTCGGGTGAAGCTTTCTTT. Translated: CASTFTGSGEAFF.

In its sample, this clone was seen many times. The V call is TRBV6-1, the J call TRBJ1-2; 7 positions agree with TRBD1. The CDR3 contains 14 residues. Losses at the gene ends were 6 bases for V and 0 bases for J; bases not matched to a gene: 4. CDR1 and CDR2 from the germline V gene are MNHNS and SASEGT. The CDR3 loop reads CASSPQGANYGYTF. The CDR3 DNA follows: TGTGCCAGCAGCCCCCAGGGGGCTAACTATGGCTACACCTTC.

This clone was counted at least ten times. The rearrangement uses TRBV7-9 and TRBJ1-1, with D hard to call. CDR3 length equals 14 residues. Germline V gene data show CDR1 as SEHNR and CDR2 as FQNEAQ (reference sequence). V was cut by 1 base and J by 1 base, with 7 bases left in between. CDR3 sequence reads: CASSLGNPNTEAFF. The DNA of the CDR3 is TGTGCCAGCAGCTTAGGGAACCCGAACACTGAAGCTTTCTTT.

The sample holds many counts of this clone. The V call is TRBV2, the J call TRBJ1-2; D unclear. Germline V gives CDR1 SNHLY, CDR2 FYNNEI. The germline V and J ends were trimmed by 6 bases and 8 bases, with 16 bases remaining between them. The CDR3 covers 13 residues. The CDR3 sequence is CASRGGTMGGYTF. The CDR3 region has the DNA TGTGCCAGCAGGGGTGGTACAATGGGAGGCTACACCTTC.

This clone was seen many times. A clone one base away is much larger, so this may be a read error. The chain joins TRBV7-2 to TRBJ1-2, with 11 bases fitting TRBD1. The CDR3 covers 14 residues. V lost 5 bases, J lost 6 bases, and 5 bases stayed unmatched. CDR1 SGHTA and CDR2 FQGNSA come from the germline V gene. CDR3: CTSSRDRGFNGYTF. The DNA of the CDR3 is TGTACCAGCAGCCGGGACAGGGGGTTTAATGGCTACACCTTC.

This clone was observed at least ten times. This chain joins TRBV9 and TRBJ2-5, with 7 nucleotides matching TRBD1. Trimming cost V 2 bases and J 5 bases; bases outside gene matches: 9. CDR3 length equals 15 residues. The germline V gene has CDR1 SGDLS and CDR2 YYNGEE. The CDR3 region has the DNA TGTGCCAGCAGCGTCCGGGACAGTGGCGTGGAGACCCAGTACTTC. Translating gives CASSVRDSGVETQYF.

The sample holds many counts of this clone. This sequence joins TRBV11-2 and TRBJ2-4, with a weak D call TRBD1 (8 bases). Per the germline V gene, CDR1 is SGHAT and CDR2 is FQNNGV. V was pared by 1 base and J by 0 bases, with 22 bases between. The CDR3 extends over 20 amino acids. The CDR3, as DNA: TGTGCCAGCAGCTTAGTCCCACGGGTACAGGGGGGGGTAGCCAAAAACATTCAGTACTTC. Encoded protein: CASSLVPRVQGGVAKNIQYF.

V and J are TRBV20-1 and TRBJ1-5, with D perhaps matching TRBD1 (5 bases). V was pared by 1 base and J by 4 bases, with 14 bases between. The CDR3 consists of 15 residues. Germline V CDR1 and CDR2: DFQATT, SNEGSKA (reference sequence). The chain's CDR3 is CSARAQLGGNQPQHF. In DNA, the CDR3 is TGCAGTGCTAGAGCCCAACTCGGGGGAAATCAGCCCCAGCATTTT.

On this clone: A much larger clone lies one base from this, so it may be a read error. Other DNA sequences from this sample encode an identical CDR3 as well. The chain couples TRBV19 to TRBJ2-3; TRBD2 aligns across 9 bases. The CDR3 is 13 amino acids. V trimming: 3 bases; J trimming: 11 bases; junction bases outside the gene matches: 6. Germline V gives CDR1 LNHDA, CDR2 SQIVND (reference sequence). CDR3 nucleotides: TGTGCCAGTAGTATGACGACTAGCGGCCTGCAGTATTTT. Protein product: CASSMTTSGLQYF.

This clone was seen many times. Its ends do not fully match the called genes, so a read error is possible. Within the sample, other DNA sequences also encode this same CDR3. The chain recombines TRBV2 with TRBJ1-2, with 7 bases matching TRBD1. The CDR3 runs 16 residues. Looked up from germline, CDR1 is SNHLY and CDR2 is FYNNEI. CDR3 protein: CASSLTSDRTSRGYTF. CDR3 coding DNA: TGCGCCAGCAGCCTTACCTCGGACAGGACATCTCGTGGCTACACCTTC.

This clone was counted many times. The genes are TRBV11-2 and TRBJ1-1; the D is unclear. With 0 bases removed from V and 11 bases from J, the gap between germline ends came to 13 bases. The CDR3 extends over 13 amino acids. Germline CDR1 and CDR2: SGHAT and FQNNGV. In DNA, the CDR3 is TGTGCCAGCAGCTTAGATCTGGGAGGTCGGGCTTTCTTT. It specifies CASSLDLGGRAFF.

At least ten counts were recorded for this clone. Other DNA variants within this sample encode the same CDR3. This rearrangement joins TRBV20-1 to TRBJ2-7; either TRBD1 or TRBD2 may fit D (6 bases each). Germline V CDR1 and CDR2: DFQATT, SNEGSKA (reference sequence). Trimming shortened V by 5 bases and J by 3 bases, and 11 bases separated the two germline ends. CDR3 length: 12 residues. The CDR3 DNA sequence: TGCAGTGCTCGGGGGCACGGCTACGAGCAGTACTTC. This codes for CSARGHGYEQYF.

There are many counts of this clone. The chain joins TRBV5-1 to TRBJ2-1; TRBD2 matches 9 bases. The germline V gene encodes CDR1 SGHRS and CDR2 YFSETQ. The CDR3 has 16 residues. V shed 4 bases and J 10 bases; nucleotides not matched to a gene: 15. The CDR3: CASSQETSGFLGEQFF. In nucleotides, the CDR3 is TGCGCCAGCAGCCAAGAGACTAGCGGCTTCTTGGGGGAGCAGTTCTTC.

Only a few counts were recorded for this clone. The V gene is TRBV6-1, the J gene TRBJ2-3, with D tentatively TRBD2 (6 bases). CDR1 is MNHNS, CDR2 SASEGT, per germline. This CDR3 is built from 14 residues. V was trimmed by 4 bases and J by 0 bases, leaving 8 bases between them. CDR3 in DNA: TGTGCCAGCAGTGTAAGCGGGAGCACAGATACGCAGTATTTT. Its translation is CASSVSGSTDTQYF.

The sample holds many counts of this clone. This chain joins TRBV4-2 and TRBJ2-7; D perhaps matches TRBD1 (5 bases). This CDR3 comprises 14 residues. Germline CDR1 LGHNA, CDR2 YNFKEQ. Trimming stripped 0 bases from V and 3 bases from J, with 9 bases between. CDR3 residues: CASSQERRDYEQYF. In DNA form, the CDR3 reads TGTGCCAGCAGCCAAGAGCGCAGGGACTACGAGCAGTACTTC.

This clone was observed at least ten times. The chain joins TRBV27 to TRBJ2-7; TRBD1 agrees at 10 bases. V shed 7 bases, J shed 3 bases, and the junction held 9 bases outside the gene matches. In germline, CDR1 is MNHEY, CDR2 SMNVEV (reference sequence). The CDR3 contains 15 residues. The CDR3 sequence: CASTPLGQGLYEQYF. In DNA form, the CDR3 reads TGTGCCAGCACGCCTTTGGGACAGGGGCTCTACGAGCAGTACTTC.

This clone was detected a few times. The V and J genes are TRBV28 and TRBJ2-7; 7 nucleotides agree with TRBD2. The length of the CDR3 is 14 residues. V lost 6 bases and J lost 2; bases outside the gene matches: 7. CDR1 MDHEN and CDR2 SYDVKM come from the germline V gene. The CDR3: CASRRGTGPYEQYF. DNA of the CDR3: TGTGCCAGCAGGCGGGGGACGGGCCCCTACGAGCAGTACTTC. The full variable domain, its missing parts supplied by reference TRBV28 and TRBJ2-7, is DVKVTQSSRYLVKRTGEKVFLECVQDMDHENMFWYRQDPGLGLRLIYFSYDVKMKEKGDIPEGYSVSREKKERFSLILESASTNQTSMYLCASRRGTGPYEQYFGPGTRLTVT.

This clone showed up many times. The chain's CDR3 is CASSPRTGAGNQPQHF. CDR3 DNA sequence: TGTGCCAGCAGCCCACGGACAGGGGCCGGCAATCAGCCCCAGCATTTT. V usage is TRBV11-2 and J usage is TRBJ1-5; 9 bases match TRBD1. V trimming: 5 bases; J trimming: 2 bases; junction bases outside the gene matches: 7. Germline CDR1 reads SGHAT; CDR2 reads FQNNGV. There are 16 residues in the CDR3.

This clone was seen at least ten times. V gene TRBV6-1 combines with J gene TRBJ2-5; 11 bases line up with TRBD1. The V segment lost 8 bases and the J segment 4 bases; nucleotides outside the gene matches: 6. There are 14 residues in the CDR3. CDR1 and CDR2 (germline): MNHNS, SASEGT. This CDR3 reads CASRGQGAGETQYF. DNA of the CDR3: TGTGCCAGCCGTGGACAGGGGGCGGGAGAGACCCAGTACTTC.

This clone was recorded many times. The CDR3 protein is CASSFEGRAMYGYTF. The CDR3 coding sequence is TGTGCCAGCAGTTTTGAAGGCAGGGCCATGTATGGCTACACCTTC. The chain employs TRBV27 and TRBJ1-2; perhaps TRBD1 as D (5 bases). Trimming stripped 3 bases from V and 5 bases from J, with 16 bases between. The CDR3 has 15 amino acids. In germline, CDR1 is MNHEY, CDR2 SMNVEV (reference sequence).

This clone was counted many times. V and J are TRBV4-3 and TRBJ2-1; D is perhaps TRBD2 (6 bases). The CDR3 has 16 amino acids. Germline V lookup: CDR1 LGHNA, CDR2 YSLEER. V gave up 1 base and J gave up 6 bases, with 16 bases separating them. The DNA for the CDR3 is TGCGCCAGCAGCCAAGTTGGCCCAGCGGGCGTCAATGAGCAGTTCTTC. Translated: CASSQVGPAGVNEQFF.

The table lists this clone with many counts. The rearrangement uses TRBV5-8 and TRBJ2-7; D unclear. V shed 0 bases and J shed 2 bases, with 3 bases lying between them. CDR1 and CDR2 (germline): SGHTS, YDEGEE. The CDR3 sequence is 12 residues long. This CDR3 is CASSLVTYEQYF. CDR3 DNA sequence: TGTGCCAGCAGCTTGGTTACCTACGAGCAGTACTTC. Full variable domain (remainder filled in from reference TRBV5-8 and TRBJ2-7): EAGVTQSPTHLIKTRGQQATLRCSPISGHTSVYWYQQALGLGLQFLLWYDEGEERNRGNFPPRFSGRQFPNYSSELNVNALELEDSALYLCASSLVTYEQYFGPGTRLTVT.

This clone was counted ten times or more. The chain carries TRBV13 and TRBJ1-2, with D perhaps matching TRBD1 (5 bases). CDR1 is PRHDT and CDR2 is FYEKMQ in the germline V gene (reference sequence). The CDR3 consists of 14 residues. V lost 0 bases to trimming and J lost 8 bases, with 13 bases between them. The DNA of the CDR3 is TGTGCCAGCAGCTTAGGAGGGGCTTTGAAGGGCTACACCTTC. Translation gives CASSLGGALKGYTF.

CDR3 sequence reads: CASSPEGTEGKVEAFF. CDR3 in DNA: TGTGCCAGCAGCCCAGAGGGGACGGAGGGGAAGGTCGAAGCTTTCTTT. The rearrangement uses TRBV5-6 and TRBJ1-1, with D perhaps TRBD1 (5 bases). Germline V CDR1 and CDR2: SGHDT, YYEEEE. CDR3 length: 16 residues. Trimming removed 4 bases at V and 8 bases at J, with 24 bases between.